This T cell receptor beta chain is drawn from a study of shared clonotypes between healthy human individuals. Nashville, Tennessee was home to all donors, who were Caucasian adults. Whole-study findings and limits: Sampling involved blood alone; tissue repertoires likely differ. What rarefaction showed was incomplete sorted-subset sequencing despite large depth.

V lost 0 bases and J 9 bases, leaving 16 bases between the germline ends. The CDR3 is 15 residues long. Germline loops: CDR1 SGDLS, CDR2 YYNGEE. TCRdb keeps only in-frame clones here, not all; method: immunoSEQ multiplex PCR. The sample consists of fewer than 1.6 million clones, about 98.5% of them appearing once. This clone was detected only once. Its antigen remains unknown. This TCR was recovered from a man aged 25-45 years in good health. Sequencing was carried out using naive CD4+ T cells sorted from blood. Subset meaning: CD45RA+ positively selected. The J gene is TRBJ2-1, the V gene TRBV9, with D perhaps being TRBD1 or TRBD2 (6 bases each). This CDR3 reads CASSVGWGAFAEQFF. The CDR3 region has the DNA TGTGCCAGCAGCGTAGGGTGGGGGGCATTCGCTGAGCAGTTCTTC.